This T cell receptor beta chain is from a study of blood T cells in healthy people across ages (dated by TCRdb to the mid-2010s). A note on the overall study: In model experiments, template switching captured about one uniquely barcoded TCR beta cDNA molecule for every two T cells. Age-related changes in TCR beta repertoire diversity were measured in the study by deep sequencing normalized with unique cDNA molecular identifiers. The donors were divided into four age groups: young (average around 16 years), middle-aged (approximately 39), aged (approximately 62) and long-lived (nearly 85). Two additional independent replicas of 1 million unique cDNA reads from the same blood draw were analyzed for two donors (one aged 18 to 30 and one aged 80 or older).

The roughly 42 donors, aged about 6 to 95 years, were systemically healthy Caucasian individuals from Russia. Each donor gave about 9.7 milliliters of peripheral blood, drawn into EDTA-treated Vacutainer tubes. Ficoll-Paque density-gradient centrifugation was used to isolate PBMCs, with at least 6 million per sample. Total RNA, at least 6 micrograms per sample, was extracted from PBMCs with Trizol reagent. Naive CD45RAhigh/CD27high T cell percentages were measured by flow cytometry on a PBMC aliquot from every donor. Library construction relied on 5' RACE. This sample was sequenced with an Illumina HiSeq 2500. A second roughly 6 to 12 cycle PCR used a sample-barcoded 5' primer and a J-beta primer mix. Each TCR beta cDNA molecule received a unique molecular identifier from a template-switch 5' adaptor carrying 12 random nucleotides. At least 3 million CDR3-containing paired-end reads were obtained from each sample. First-strand cDNA synthesis was performed from all RNA using the Mint cDNA synthesis kit, with priming by a TRBC-specific oligonucleotide. Following uracil-DNA glycosylase treatment, a first 18-cycle PCR with universal primers M1SS and BC2_uni_R was performed on all cDNA. Per the source publication's procedure: Normalization of each sample was performed by random selection of 1 million high-quality reads, each carrying a distinct molecular identifier. Reads sharing molecular identifiers were discarded rather than binned into consensus sequences. MiTCR, set to a Q25 quality threshold and the strictest error-elimination algorithm, was used for CDR3 identification, clonotype clustering and error correction. A nonparametric unseen species model with Euler transformation was used to estimate a lower bound on total TCR beta diversity. TCRdb applied fastp at Q25 and MiXCR to the public reads, then kept only in-frame beta chains. Here each entry gathers all rows of one CDR3 protein and keeps the most common genes and DNA. The authors' filters were not applied to this entry. Within this sample are about 930,000 distinct CDR3 sequences, with 25% to 35% of them counted one time only. The leading ten clones occupy roughly 10% of the sample.

This clonotype showed up many times. What antigen it recognizes has not been identified. Base qualities are not provided; no much larger clone lies one nucleotide away. The CDR3 covers 12 residues, taking in both the cysteine and the phenylalanine. Of the read, only the CDR3 DNA is kept; its 36 bases are in frame from base 1. As encoded in the germline V gene, CDR1 is SGHRS while CDR2 is YFSETQ. Trimming costs V 0 bases and J 6 bases, and their ends lie 4 bases apart. Broad study findings and their caveats: Observed TCR beta diversity per million T cells fell roughly linearly with age, and a significant reduction was already apparent by age around 40. Estimates of total diversity based on one million sequenced T cells were regarded as lower bounds and as underestimates. Because profiling used bulk unsorted PBMCs, naive and antigen-experienced compartments could not be compared conclusively. Observed TCR beta diversity correlated strongly with the percentage of naive T cells measured by flow cytometry. Compared with the aged group, the long-lived group had more naive CD4+ T cells, fewer expanded clones and increased TCR diversity, suggesting age selection. Because the CMV infection status of the donors was unknown, age-related changes in expanded clonotypes may potentially have been confounded.

These data also formed part of another study, on T cells of mothers and their children. The other study reports the following: Nine systemically healthy Caucasian individuals served as donors, namely three mothers together with their six children. cDNA synthesis used all of the extracted RNA, with about 1.5 ug of RNA in each 15 ul reaction. In the second PCR, the M1S primer introduced both the sample barcodes and 2-4 random nucleotides. Over 8 million TCR beta CDR3 reads were obtained for each mother, and about 3 million reads were obtained for each child. Thymic selection similarly shapes TCR recombination output in related and unrelated pairs, with minor effect from inherited differences. Normalized repertoire overlap was always found to be slightly, but never significantly, higher in related mother-child pairs than in unrelated mother-child pairs. Persistent microchimeric T cell clones were not detected, at a sensitivity of roughly 100 clones per million clonotypes. To look for features that set related mother-child pairs apart from unrelated individuals, the researchers ran deep NGS to compare the TCR beta repertoires of mothers and children. Mothers averaged about 40 +/- 4 years of age and children averaged about 10 +/- 4 years. After adapter ligation was performed with NEBNext reagents, the libraries were sequenced on an Illumina HiSeq 2000 with 100+100 nt paired-end reads. To avoid cross-contamination, the mother libraries and the child libraries were prepared a month apart and sequenced in separate runs. For each donor, somewhere between roughly 500,000 and 2,100,000 distinct TCR beta clonotypes were identified. Naive TCR beta clonotypes were estimated from low-frequency clonotypes matched to each donor's FACS-determined naive share, without sorting.

Rearrangement joined TRBV5-1 to TRBJ2-1; no confident D gene assignment can be made. The clonotype was recovered from a woman aged 40 to 50 in good health. The sample taken for sequencing was blood. The encoded CDR3 is CASSLASNEQFF. The nucleotides are TGCGCCAGCAGCTTGGCCAGCAATGAGCAGTTCTTC.